These T cell receptor beta chains were read from a single sample in a study of patients and donors after allogeneic stem cell transplantation. Via MiXCR, TCRdb re-called the RT-PCR reads, giving one row per CDR3 protein. Of approximately 160,000 distinct CDR3 sequences listed, 25% to 35% were seen once; the top ten hold around 3.2%. What was sequenced was blood, either unsorted or a sorted T cell fraction (not recorded which). The receptor set was obtained from a human donor who was either an allogeneic HSCT recipient or a stem cell or donor lymphocyte infusion donor (not recorded which). It is not recorded whose cells these are; they may come from a transplant donor. Both conserved end residues are part of each CDR3. Fields, in order: V gene, D gene, J gene, clone size, CDR3 DNA, CDR3 protein. D genes are given only for firm matches. Clone size is shown for a subset of rows, as once, few, many or a class of expanded clone.

TRBV12-3/TRBV12-4	-	TRBJ2-2	-	TGTGCCAGCAGCCGGGGACCGAACGGGGAGCTGTTTTTT	CASSRGPNGELFF
TRBV5-1	-	TRBJ1-6	-	TGCGCCAGCAGCTTGGGGGGCCCAGGGGCTAATTCACCCCTCCACTTT	CASSLGGPGANSPLHF
TRBV15	TRBD2	TRBJ2-7	-	TGTGCCACCAGCACCTCTGGGACTAGCGATAGGGAGCAGTACTTC	CATSTSGTSDREQYF
TRBV29-1	TRBD1	TRBJ1-3	many	TGCAGCGTTCCGGGACAGGGAAAGGGAGGAAACACCATATATTTT	CSVPGQGKGGNTIYF
TRBV4-3	-	TRBJ2-7	-	TGCGCCAGCAGCCATTACCGGGACGATATTTACGAGCAGTACTTC	CASSHYRDDIYEQYF
TRBV19	TRBD1	TRBJ1-1	-	TGTGCCAGTAGTATCCCTTTCCTTGGGACAGGAGAAGAAGCTTTCTTT	CASSIPFLGTGEEAFF
TRBV5-4	-	TRBJ2-7	-	TGTGCCAGCAGCTCAGCCTTTGGCGGGGTCTCCTACGAGCAGTACTTC	CASSSAFGGVSYEQYF
TRBV6-5	-	TRBJ1-6	-	TGTGCCAGCAGTTACTCAGGGTTGGGTTCACCCCTCCACTTT	CASSYSGLGSPLHF
TRBV7-6	-	TRBJ2-7	-	TGTGCCAGCAGCCCTAGGGAGGAAAGAAAGCAGTACTTC	CASSPREERKQYF
TRBV12-3/TRBV12-4	-	TRBJ2-7	few	TGTGCCAGCAGCCTTACTAGTTGCGAGCAGTACTTC	CASSLTSCEQYF
TRBV6-6	TRBD1	TRBJ1-5	few	TGTGCCAGCAGTTTGGACAGGGAAGATCAGCCCCAGCATTTT	CASSLDREDQPQHF
TRBV10-3	-	TRBJ2-1	-	TGTGCCATCATGGCACCGGGCAATGAGCAGTTCTTC	CAIMAPGNEQFF
TRBV9	-	TRBJ2-2	-	TGTGCCAGCAGCACCCCCTGGGCAGGAAACACCGGGGAGCTGTTTTTT	CASSTPWAGNTGELFF
TRBV20-1	-	TRBJ2-3	-	TGCAGTGCTTCAAGATCTAGCACAGATACGCAGTATTTT	CSASRSSTDTQYF
TRBV6-2/TRBV6-3	-	TRBJ2-1	many	TGTGCCAGCACCCTGTTCGGGTACAATGAGCAGTTCTTC	CASTLFGYNEQFF
TRBV5-6	-	TRBJ2-2	-	TGTGCCAGCACCCGGGGGAGGAACACCGGGGAGCTGTTTTTT	CASTRGRNTGELFF
TRBV6-2/TRBV6-3	-	TRBJ1-2	few	TGTGCCAGCAGTTACCATTTACAGGGATATGGCTACACCTTC	CASSYHLQGYGYTF
TRBV5-1	TRBD1	TRBJ2-7	few	TGCGCCAGCAGCTTGGCGACAGGGGGCTTTACCTACGAGCAGTACTTC	CASSLATGGFTYEQYF
TRBV6-2/TRBV6-3	TRBD1	TRBJ1-4	few	TGTGCCAGCAGCTCCCCCCGGGACAGGGCAATAGAACTGTTTTTT	CASSSPRDRAIELFF
TRBV7-9	TRBD1	TRBJ1-1	-	TGTGCCAGCAGCGAGGGACAGATGGCTTTCTTT	CASSEGQMAFF
TRBV20-1	-	TRBJ2-3	few	TGCAGTGCGGAGACGCAACAGGGCACAGATACGCAGTATTTT	CSAETQQGTDTQYF
TRBV20-1	TRBD2	TRBJ2-1	-	TGCAGTGCTAGACTAGCGGGTCCCTCCTACAATGAGCAGTTCTTC	CSARLAGPSYNEQFF
TRBV9	-	TRBJ2-2	many	TGTGCCAGCAGCGGGCGAGACTACTCGAACACCGGGGAGCTGTTTTTT	CASSGRDYSNTGELFF
TRBV20-1	-	TRBJ1-2	many	TGCAGTGCTAGAGACCCGAGCGGGGGCTACACCTTC	CSARDPSGGYTF
TRBV5-1	-	TRBJ2-7	few	TGCGCCAGCAGCTTGGGCCAGTTCTACGAGCAGTACTTC	CASSLGQFYEQYF
TRBV7-2	-	TRBJ1-5	few	TGTGCCAGCAGCTCCCTGAGTTATCAGCCCCAGCATTTT	CASSSLSYQPQHF
TRBV15	-	TRBJ2-2	-	TGTGCCACCAGCAGAGATGTACGCGGGGAGCTGTTTTTT	CATSRDVRGELFF
TRBV13	TRBD1	TRBJ2-7	-	TGTGCCAGCAGCCTGGTGGAGCCAGGGGGCTCCTACGAGCAGTACTTC	CASSLVEPGGSYEQYF
TRBV5-6	TRBD1	TRBJ2-1	-	TGTGCCAGCAGCTTGGTGGGACAGGGGGCCTACAATGAGCAGTTCTTC	CASSLVGQGAYNEQFF
TRBV29-1	-	TRBJ2-7	-	TGCAGCGTTGAGGTCCCGACAGGACGCTCCTACGAGCAGTACTTC	CSVEVPTGRSYEQYF
TRBV12-3/TRBV12-4	TRBD2	TRBJ2-3	few	TGTGCCAGCAGTTTCCGGCGGGAGGTCGCAGATACGCAGTATTTT	CASSFRREVADTQYF
TRBV2	-	TRBJ2-2	-	TGTGCCGACAAAGCAGATCCGTACACCGGGGAGCTGTTTTTT	CADKADPYTGELFF
TRBV20-1	-	TRBJ2-7	few	TGCAGTGCCAACCAGCTCACTTCGGCTGCCTACGAGCAGTACTTC	CSANQLTSAAYEQYF
TRBV5-1	TRBD1	TRBJ1-4	few	TGCGCCAGCAGCGCCGCCGGGACAGGGGATGAAAAACTGTTTTTT	CASSAAGTGDEKLFF
TRBV18	-	TRBJ1-4	few	TGTGCCAGCTCATCGTCGTGGACTCGCAATGAAAAACTGTTTTTT	CASSSSWTRNEKLFF
TRBV10-3	TRBD2	TRBJ2-7	-	TGTGCCATCAGTGAGTCGAAGGTGACTAGCGGGAGGGGATCCTACGAGCAGTACTTC	CAISESKVTSGRGSYEQYF
TRBV20-1	TRBD1	TRBJ1-1	few	TGCAGTGCTAGAGATCTTGGAGGGGGCCGTCCAGCTTTCTTT	CSARDLGGGRPAFF
TRBV10-3	TRBD1	TRBJ2-7	-	TGTGCCATCAGCGCCGGGACAGGGGGCTACGAGCAGTACTTC	CAISAGTGGYEQYF
TRBV29-1	-	TRBJ1-1	-	TGCAGCGTTGAAGGGACAGTCACAAACACTGAAGCTTTCTTT	CSVEGTVTNTEAFF
TRBV24-1	TRBD2	TRBJ2-5	-	TGTGCCACCGGCAGAACTAGCGGACAAATGGGAGAGACCCAGTACTTC	CATGRTSGQMGETQYF
TRBV4-3	-	TRBJ1-5	few	TGCGCCAGCAGCCAAGATCATCTAGGCTATCAGCCCCAGCATTTT	CASSQDHLGYQPQHF
TRBV6-2/TRBV6-3	-	TRBJ2-1	few	TGTGCCAGCAGTTACCCGGCAAGCTCCTACAATGAGCAGTTCTTC	CASSYPASSYNEQFF
TRBV12-3/TRBV12-4	-	TRBJ2-2	-	TGTGCCAGCAGTTTCCACGGGTTCACCGGGGAGCTGTTTTTT	CASSFHGFTGELFF
TRBV2	-	TRBJ2-3	few	TGTGCCAGCAGTGACTATGTTTTGGATACGCAGTATTTT	CASSDYVLDTQYF
TRBV6-5	-	TRBJ2-5	-	TGTGCCAGCAGTTACTCCAGGGAGACCCAGTACTTC	CASSYSRETQYF
TRBV20-1	TRBD2	TRBJ2-2	-	TGCAGTGCTGTACTAGCGCCCGGGGAGCTGTTTTTT	CSAVLAPGELFF
TRBV29-1	-	TRBJ2-5	-	TGCAGCGTTGAGCTGACAGCTCAAGAGACCCAGTACTTC	CSVELTAQETQYF
TRBV5-6	-	TRBJ1-4	few	TGTGCCAGCAAGGCGCGTAATGAAAAACTGTTTTTT	CASKARNEKLFF